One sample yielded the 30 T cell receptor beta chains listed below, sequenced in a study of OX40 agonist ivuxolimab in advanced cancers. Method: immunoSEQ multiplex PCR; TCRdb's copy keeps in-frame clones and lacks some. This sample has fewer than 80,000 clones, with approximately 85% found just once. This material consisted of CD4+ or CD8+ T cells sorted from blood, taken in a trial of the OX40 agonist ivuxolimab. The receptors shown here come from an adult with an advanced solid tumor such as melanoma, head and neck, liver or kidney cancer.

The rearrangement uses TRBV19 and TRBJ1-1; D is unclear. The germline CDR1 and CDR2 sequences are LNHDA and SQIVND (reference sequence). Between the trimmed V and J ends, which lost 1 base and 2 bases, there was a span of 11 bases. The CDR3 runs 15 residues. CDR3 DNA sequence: TGTGCCAGTAGTATAGTTTTGGGAGGTAACACTGAAGCTTTCTTT. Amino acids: CASSIVLGGNTEAFF.

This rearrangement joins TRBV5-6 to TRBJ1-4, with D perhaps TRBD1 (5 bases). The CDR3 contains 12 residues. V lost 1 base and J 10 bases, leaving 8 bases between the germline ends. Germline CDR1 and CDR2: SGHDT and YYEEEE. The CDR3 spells CASSLPGGKLFF. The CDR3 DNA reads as TGTGCCAGCAGCTTGCCCGGGGGAAAACTGTTTTTT.

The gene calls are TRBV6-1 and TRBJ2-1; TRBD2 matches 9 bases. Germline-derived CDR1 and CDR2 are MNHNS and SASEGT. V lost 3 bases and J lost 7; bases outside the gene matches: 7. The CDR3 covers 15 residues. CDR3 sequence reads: CASSDFAGGQNEQFF. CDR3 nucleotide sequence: TGTGCCAGCAGTGATTTTGCGGGGGGGCAAAATGAGCAGTTCTTC.

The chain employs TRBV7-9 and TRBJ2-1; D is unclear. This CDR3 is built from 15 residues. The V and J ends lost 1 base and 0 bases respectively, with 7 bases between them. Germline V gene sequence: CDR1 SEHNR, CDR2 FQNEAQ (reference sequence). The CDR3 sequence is CASSLVASSYNEQFF. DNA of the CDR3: TGTGCCAGCAGCTTAGTGGCAAGCTCCTACAATGAGCAGTTCTTC.

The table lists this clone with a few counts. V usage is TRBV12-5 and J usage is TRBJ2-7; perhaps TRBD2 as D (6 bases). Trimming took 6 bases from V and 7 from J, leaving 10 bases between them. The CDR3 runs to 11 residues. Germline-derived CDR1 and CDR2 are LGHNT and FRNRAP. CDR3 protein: CASGSRGEQYF. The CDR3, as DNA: TGTGCTAGTGGGTCCCGGGGGGAGCAGTACTTC.

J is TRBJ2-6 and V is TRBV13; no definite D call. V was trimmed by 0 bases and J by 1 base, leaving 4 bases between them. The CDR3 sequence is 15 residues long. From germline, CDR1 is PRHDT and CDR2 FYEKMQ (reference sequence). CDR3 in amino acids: CASSLGESGANVLTF. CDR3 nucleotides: TGTGCCAGCAGCTTAGGAGAGTCTGGGGCCAACGTCCTGACTTTC.

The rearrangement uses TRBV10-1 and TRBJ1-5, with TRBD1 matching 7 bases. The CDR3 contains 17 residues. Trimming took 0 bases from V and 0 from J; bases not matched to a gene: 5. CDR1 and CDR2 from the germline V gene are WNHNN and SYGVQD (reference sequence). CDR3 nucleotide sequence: TGCGCCAGCAGTGAGTCGGCCGGGACAGCTAGCAATCAGCCCCAGCATTTT. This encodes CASSESAGTASNQPQHF.

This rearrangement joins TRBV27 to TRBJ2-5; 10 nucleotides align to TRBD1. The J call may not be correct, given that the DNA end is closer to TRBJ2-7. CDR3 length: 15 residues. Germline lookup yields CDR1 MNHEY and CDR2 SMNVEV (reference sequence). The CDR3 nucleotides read TGTGCCAGCAGTCTAACCGGGACAGGGGCCTACGAGCAGTACTTC. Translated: CASSLTGTGAYEQYF.

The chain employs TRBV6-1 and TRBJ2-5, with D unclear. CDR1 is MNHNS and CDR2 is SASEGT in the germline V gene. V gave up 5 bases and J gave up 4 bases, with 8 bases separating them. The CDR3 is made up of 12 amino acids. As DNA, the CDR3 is TGTGCCAGCAGTCCCATCACAGAGACCCAGTACTTC. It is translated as CASSPITETQYF.

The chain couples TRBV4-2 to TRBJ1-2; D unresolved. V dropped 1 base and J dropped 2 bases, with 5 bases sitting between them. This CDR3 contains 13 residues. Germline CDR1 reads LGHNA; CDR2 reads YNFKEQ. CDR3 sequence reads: CASSQGQNYGYTF. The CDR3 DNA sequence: TGTGCCAGCAGCCAAGGACAAAACTATGGCTACACCTTC.

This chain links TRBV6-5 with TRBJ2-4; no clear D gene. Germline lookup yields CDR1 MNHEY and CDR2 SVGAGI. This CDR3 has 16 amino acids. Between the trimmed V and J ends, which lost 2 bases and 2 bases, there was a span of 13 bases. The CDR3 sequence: CASSYGVWSSKNIQYF. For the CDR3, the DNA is TGTGCCAGCAGTTACGGGGTGTGGTCGTCCAAAAACATTCAGTACTTC.

The CDR3 bases are TGTGCGGTCAAATCGGTAGGACGGACCTACGAGCAGTACTTC. It codes for CAVKSVGRTYEQYF. The chain recombines TRBV6-6 with TRBJ2-7; D unclear. The CDR3 is 14 amino acids. Germline CDR1 is MNHNY and CDR2 is SVGAGI (reference sequence).

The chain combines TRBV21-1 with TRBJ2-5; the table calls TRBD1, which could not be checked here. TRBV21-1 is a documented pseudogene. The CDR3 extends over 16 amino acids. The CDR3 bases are TGTGCCAGCAGCAAAGCGGACAGGGGGCGACAAGAGACCCAGTACTTC. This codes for CASSKADRGRQETQYF.

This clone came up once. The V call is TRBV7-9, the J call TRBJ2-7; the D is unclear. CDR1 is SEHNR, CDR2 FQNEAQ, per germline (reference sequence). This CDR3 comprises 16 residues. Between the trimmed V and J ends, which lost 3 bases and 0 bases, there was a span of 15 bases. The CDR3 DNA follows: TGTGCCAGCAGCTTTGACGCGGCAATCTCCTCCTACGAGCAGTACTTC. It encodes CASSFDAAISSYEQYF. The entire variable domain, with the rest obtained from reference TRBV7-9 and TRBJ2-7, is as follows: DTGVSQNPRHKITKRGQNVTFRCDPISEHNRLYWYRQTLGQGPEFLTYFQNEAQLEKSRLLSDRFSAERPKGSFSTLEIQRTEQGDSAMYLCASSFDAAISSYEQYFGPGTRLTVT.

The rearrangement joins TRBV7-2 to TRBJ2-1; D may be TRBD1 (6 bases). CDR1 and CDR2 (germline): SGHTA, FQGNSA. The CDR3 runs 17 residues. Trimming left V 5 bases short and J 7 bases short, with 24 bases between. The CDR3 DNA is TGTGCCAGCAGCCCCACCGGGTTTGCGGCAGGGGCTAATGAGCAGTTCTTC. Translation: CASSPTGFAAGANEQFF.

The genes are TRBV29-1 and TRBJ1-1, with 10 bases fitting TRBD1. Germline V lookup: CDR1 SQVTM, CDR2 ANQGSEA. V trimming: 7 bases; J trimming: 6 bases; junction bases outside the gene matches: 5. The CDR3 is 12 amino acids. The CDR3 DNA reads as TGCAGCGCGGGACAGGGGTCGGCTGAAGCTTTCTTT. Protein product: CSAGQGSAEAFF.

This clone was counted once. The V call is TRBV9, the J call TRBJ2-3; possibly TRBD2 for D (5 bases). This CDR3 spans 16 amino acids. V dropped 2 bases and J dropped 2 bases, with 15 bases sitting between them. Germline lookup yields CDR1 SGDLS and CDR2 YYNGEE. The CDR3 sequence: CASSVFLAGPTDTQYF. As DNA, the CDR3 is TGTGCCAGCAGCGTTTTTCTAGCAGGCCCCACAGATACGCAGTATTTT.

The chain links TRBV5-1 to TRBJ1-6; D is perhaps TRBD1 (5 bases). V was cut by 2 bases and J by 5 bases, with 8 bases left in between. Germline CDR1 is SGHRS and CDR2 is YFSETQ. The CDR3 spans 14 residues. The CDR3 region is CASSFQGDNSPLHF. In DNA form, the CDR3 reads TGCGCCAGCAGCTTTCAAGGGGATAATTCACCCCTCCACTTT.

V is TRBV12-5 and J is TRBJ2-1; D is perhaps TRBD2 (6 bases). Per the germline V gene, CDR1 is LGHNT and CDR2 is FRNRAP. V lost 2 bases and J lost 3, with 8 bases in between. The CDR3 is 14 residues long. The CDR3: CASGLLTSYNEQFF. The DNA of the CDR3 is TGTGCTAGTGGTTTGCTGACTAGCTACAATGAGCAGTTCTTC.

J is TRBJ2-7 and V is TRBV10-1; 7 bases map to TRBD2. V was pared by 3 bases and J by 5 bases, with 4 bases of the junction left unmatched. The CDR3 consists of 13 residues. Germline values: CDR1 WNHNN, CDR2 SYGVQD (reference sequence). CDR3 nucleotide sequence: TGCGCCAGCAGTGAACCTGGGGGGGACGAGCAGTACTTC. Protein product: CASSEPGGDEQYF.

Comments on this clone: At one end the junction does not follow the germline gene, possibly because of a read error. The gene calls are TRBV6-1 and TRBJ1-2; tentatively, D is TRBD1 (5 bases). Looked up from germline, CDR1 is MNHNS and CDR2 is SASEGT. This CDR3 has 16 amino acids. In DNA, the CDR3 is TGTGCCAGCAGCGAAGGTCTAGGGAAGGGGAACTATGGCTACACCTTC. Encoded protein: CASSEGLGKGNYGYTF.

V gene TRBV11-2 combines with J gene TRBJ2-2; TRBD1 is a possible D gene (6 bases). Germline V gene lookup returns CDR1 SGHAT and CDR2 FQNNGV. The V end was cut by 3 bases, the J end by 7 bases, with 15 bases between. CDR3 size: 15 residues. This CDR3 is CASSFPNRAGGELFF. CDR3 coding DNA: TGTGCCAGCAGCTTTCCCAACAGGGCGGGCGGGGAGCTGTTTTTT.

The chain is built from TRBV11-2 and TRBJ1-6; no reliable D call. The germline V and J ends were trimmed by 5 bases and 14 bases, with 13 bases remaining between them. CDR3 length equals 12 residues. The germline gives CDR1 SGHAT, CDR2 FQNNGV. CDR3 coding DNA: TGTGCCAGCAGCCTGCAAGGTCGGACCCTCCACTTT. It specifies CASSLQGRTLHF.

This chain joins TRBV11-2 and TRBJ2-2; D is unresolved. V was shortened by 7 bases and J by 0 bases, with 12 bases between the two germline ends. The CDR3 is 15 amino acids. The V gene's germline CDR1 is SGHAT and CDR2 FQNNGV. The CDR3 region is CASTHRRTNTGELFF. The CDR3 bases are TGTGCCAGCACGCACCGACGGACGAACACCGGGGAGCTGTTTTTT.

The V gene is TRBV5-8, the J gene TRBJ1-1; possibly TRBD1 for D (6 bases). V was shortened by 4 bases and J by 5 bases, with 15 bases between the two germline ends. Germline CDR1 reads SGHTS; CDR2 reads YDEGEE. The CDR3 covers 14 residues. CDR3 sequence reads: CASSPGGLGTEAFF. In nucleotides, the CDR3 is TGTGCCAGCAGCCCCGGGGGGCTTGGTACTGAAGCTTTCTTT.

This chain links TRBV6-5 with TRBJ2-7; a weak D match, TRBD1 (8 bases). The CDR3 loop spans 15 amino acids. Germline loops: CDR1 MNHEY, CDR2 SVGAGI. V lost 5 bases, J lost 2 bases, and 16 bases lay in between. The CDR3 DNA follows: TGTGCCAGCAGTCAACTAACAGGGGGGGCCTACGAGCAGTACTTC. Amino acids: CASSQLTGGAYEQYF.

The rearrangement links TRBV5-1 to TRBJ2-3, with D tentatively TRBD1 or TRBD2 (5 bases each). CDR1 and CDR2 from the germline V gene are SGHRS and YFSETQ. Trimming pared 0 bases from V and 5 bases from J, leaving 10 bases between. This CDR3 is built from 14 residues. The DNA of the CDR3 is TGCGCCAGCAGCTTGGCCGGGGCAGGAGATACGCAGTATTTT. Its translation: CASSLAGAGDTQYF.

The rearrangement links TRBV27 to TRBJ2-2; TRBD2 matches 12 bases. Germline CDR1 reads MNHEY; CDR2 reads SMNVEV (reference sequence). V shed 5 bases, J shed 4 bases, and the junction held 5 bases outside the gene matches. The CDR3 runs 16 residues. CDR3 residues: CASSRGLAGVTGELFF. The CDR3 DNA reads TGTGCCAGCAGTAGGGGACTAGCGGGCGTCACCGGGGAGCTGTTTTTT.

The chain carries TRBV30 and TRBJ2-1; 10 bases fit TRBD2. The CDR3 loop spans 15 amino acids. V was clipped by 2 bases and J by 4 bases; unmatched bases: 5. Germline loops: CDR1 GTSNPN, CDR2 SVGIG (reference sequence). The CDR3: CAWSFSGGLYNEQFF. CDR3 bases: TGTGCCTGGAGTTTTAGCGGGGGGCTTTACAATGAGCAGTTCTTC.

This chain's CDR3 is CATSRDVGLLFF. The DNA for the CDR3 is TGTGCCACCAGCAGAGATGTAGGTCTACTGTTCTTC. The V call is TRBV15, the J call TRBJ2-1; D uncertain. With 0 bases removed from V and 15 bases from J, the gap between germline ends came to 12 bases. This CDR3 is 12 amino acids long. In germline, CDR1 is LNHNV, CDR2 YYDKDF (reference sequence).